The rows below give T cell receptor beta chains drawn from one sample of a study of T-cell reconstitution after alpha-beta-depleted transplantation in children. MiXCR, applied by TCRdb to the PCR reads, yields one record per CDR3 protein. The sample shows roughly 300,000 distinct CDR3 sequences, approximately 9.6% of them seen only once. The sample consisted of PBMCs from the stem cell graft donor, taken from the stem cell graft. These receptors came from a human donor who donated a stem cell graft to a child with SCID. Each CDR3 is given with its conserved first and last residue. The D gene is left open where the match is weak. A clone size is listed for some rows: how often the clone was seen (once, few, many), or a class if it is expanded.

NA	TRBV20-1	TRBJ1-4	NA	CSAWPGREKLFF	TGCAGTGCATGGCCGGGTCGTGAAAAACTGTTTTTT
NA	TRBV5-1	TRBJ2-3	TRBD1	CASSLWDSGAADTQYF	TGCGCCAGCAGCCTCTGGGACAGTGGAGCCGCAGATACGCAGTATTTT
few	TRBV11-1	TRBJ2-1	TRBD2	CASSLVSGSGDLYNEQFF	TGTGCCAGCAGCTTAGTAAGTGGCAGCGGGGACCTCTACAATGAGCAGTTCTTC
many	TRBV10-3	TRBJ2-2	TRBD1	CAISDSATGTGAGELFF	TGTGCCATCAGTGATTCCGCCACCGGGACAGGGGCCGGGGAGCTGTTTTTT
many	TRBV3-1	TRBJ2-3	NA	CASSQDSGTDTQYF	TGTGCCAGCAGCCAAGATTCGGGCACAGATACGCAGTATTTT
NA	TRBV5-1	TRBJ1-5	TRBD1	CASSVGTGGTQPQHF	TGCGCCAGCAGCGTAGGGACAGGGGGCACTCAGCCCCAGCATTTT
many	TRBV12-3/TRBV12-4	TRBJ2-1	TRBD2	CASSSPLAGGNNEQFF	TGTGCCAGCAGTTCCCCTTTAGCGGGGGGGAACAATGAGCAGTTCTTC
few	TRBV7-8	TRBJ2-3	NA	CASSLVVLTSTDTQYF	TGTGCCAGCAGCTTAGTGGTACTAACGAGCACAGATACGCAGTATTTT
NA	TRBV9	TRBJ1-3	NA	CASSVDPGGNTIYF	TGTGCCAGCAGCGTAGACCCAGGGGGAAACACCATATATTTT
NA	TRBV5-4	TRBJ2-3	NA	CASSFTGASITDTQYF	TGTGCCAGCAGCTTTACCGGGGCGTCTATCACAGATACGCAGTATTTT
NA	TRBV5-1	TRBJ2-7	TRBD2	CASSLRGVTYEQYF	TGCGCCAGCAGCTTGCGGGGGGTAACCTACGAGCAGTACTTC
NA	TRBV7-8	TRBJ2-3	NA	CASSLSAGLTADTQYF	TGTGCCAGCAGCTTAAGCGCGGGGCTAACCGCAGATACGCAGTATTTT
few	TRBV29-1	TRBJ2-7	NA	CSVAPQGSRDEQYF	TGCAGCGTTGCCCCCCAGGGGTCCAGGGACGAGCAGTACTTC
few	TRBV7-8	TRBJ2-2	NA	CASSLQVNTGELFF	TGTGCCAGCAGCCTACAGGTTAACACCGGGGAGCTGTTTTTT
NA	TRBV7-9	TRBJ2-7	TRBD2	CASSPREGVYEQYF	TGTGCCAGCAGCCCCCGGGAGGGGGTATACGAGCAGTACTTC
many	TRBV11-2	TRBJ2-1	NA	CASSFDTEQFF	TGTGCCAGCAGCTTTGATACTGAGCAGTTCTTC
many	TRBV12-3/TRBV12-4	TRBJ2-1	NA	CASKTAGAYYNEQFF	TGTGCCAGCAAGACGGCGGGGGCCTACTACAATGAGCAGTTCTTC
few	TRBV7-2	TRBJ1-5	NA	CASSSRGGDQPQHF	TGTGCCAGCAGCTCAAGGGGGGGAGATCAGCCCCAGCATTTT
few	TRBV7-9	TRBJ2-7	NA	CASSLDVLVKEQYF	TGTGCCAGCAGCTTAGATGTACTGGTCAAAGAGCAGTACTTC
many	TRBV5-1	TRBJ2-1	NA	CASSLSLANEQFF	TGCGCCAGCAGCTTGAGTCTAGCTAATGAGCAGTTCTTC
many	TRBV18	TRBJ1-5	TRBD1	CASSQGQGLNQPQHF	TGTGCCAGCTCACAGGGACAGGGACTCAATCAGCCCCAGCATTTT
many	TRBV7-2	TRBJ1-2	NA	CASSLDRLYGYTF	TGTGCCAGCAGCTTGGACCGTCTCTATGGCTACACCTTC
few	TRBV12-3/TRBV12-4	TRBJ1-6	NA	CASSLEGYNSPLHF	TGTGCCAGCAGTTTAGAGGGATATAATTCACCCCTCCACTTT
NA	TRBV2	TRBJ2-2	NA	CASSEVKGYTGELFF	TGTGCCAGCAGTGAAGTTAAAGGATACACCGGGGAGCTGTTTTTT